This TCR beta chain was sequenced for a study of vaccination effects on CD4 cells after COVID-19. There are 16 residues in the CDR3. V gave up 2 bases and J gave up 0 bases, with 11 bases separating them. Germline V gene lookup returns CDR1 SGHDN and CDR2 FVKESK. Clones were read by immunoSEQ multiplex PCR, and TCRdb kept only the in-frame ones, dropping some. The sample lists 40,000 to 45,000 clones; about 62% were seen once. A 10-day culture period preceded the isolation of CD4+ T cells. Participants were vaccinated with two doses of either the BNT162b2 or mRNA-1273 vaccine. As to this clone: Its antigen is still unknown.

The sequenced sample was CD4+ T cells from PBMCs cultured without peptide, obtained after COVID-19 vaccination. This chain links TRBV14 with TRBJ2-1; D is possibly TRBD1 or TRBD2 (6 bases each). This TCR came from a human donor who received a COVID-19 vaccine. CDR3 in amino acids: CASSQTGGSSYNEQFF. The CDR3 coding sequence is TGTGCCAGCAGCCAAACCGGGGGCTCCTCCTACAATGAGCAGTTCTTC.